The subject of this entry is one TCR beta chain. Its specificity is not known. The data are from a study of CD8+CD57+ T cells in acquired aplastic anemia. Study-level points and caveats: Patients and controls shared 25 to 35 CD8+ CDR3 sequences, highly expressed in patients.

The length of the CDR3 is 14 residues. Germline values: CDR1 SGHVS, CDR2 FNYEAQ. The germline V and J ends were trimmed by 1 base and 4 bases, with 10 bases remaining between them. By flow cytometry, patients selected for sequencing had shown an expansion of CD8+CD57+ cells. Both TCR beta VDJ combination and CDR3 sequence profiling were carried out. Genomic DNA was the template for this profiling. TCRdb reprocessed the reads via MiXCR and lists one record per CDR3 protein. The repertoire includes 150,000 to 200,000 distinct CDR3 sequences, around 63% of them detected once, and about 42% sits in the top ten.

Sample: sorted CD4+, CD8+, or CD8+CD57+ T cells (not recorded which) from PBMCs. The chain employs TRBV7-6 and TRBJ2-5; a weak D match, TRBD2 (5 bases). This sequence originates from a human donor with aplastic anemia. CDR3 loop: CASSLVASRETQYF. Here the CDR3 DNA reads TGTGCCAGCAGCTTAGTGGCTAGCAGAGAGACCCAGTACTTC.